This T cell receptor (beta chain) was identified in a study of T cell responses to AZD1222 COVID-19 vaccine. Overall study context: Second-dose schedules of about 4 or about 12 weeks were combined. Study-level results: Clonal diversity may have been underestimated in mostly white British donors. Baseline seropositivity occurred in only six AZD1222 recipients. Every sample of the repertoires postdated the peak T cell response.

Sequenced by immunoSEQ multiplex PCR; TCRdb stores in-frame clones only, minus some. The data contain 150,000 to 200,000 clones, approximately 94% of them seen just once; the ten biggest clones take up 2.6%. As to this clone: The antigen remains unidentified.

V dropped 5 bases and J dropped 5; count of bases not matched to a gene: 3. The CDR3 spans 13 residues. Germline lookup yields CDR1 MNHEY and CDR2 SVGAGI. This clonotype was sampled from an adult in good health. The chain recombines TRBV6-5 with TRBJ2-3; 8 bases map to TRBD1. The sequencing here drew on peripheral blood, taken on day 0 of AZD1222 vaccination. Here the CDR3 DNA reads TGTGCCAGCAGTCCGACAGGGGTAGATACGCAGTATTTT. Protein sequence: CASSPTGVDTQYF.